The 11 T cell receptor beta chains below come from one sample, sequenced in a study of T cell clonotyping in hematopoietic cell transplantation. Sequencing used immunoSEQ multiplex PCR; TCRdb keeps in-frame clones, though not all of them. The repertoire consists of around 12,000 clones, with roughly 83% occurring once and the leading ten covering around 5.5%. This material consisted of PBMCs, taken 100 days after allogeneic stem cell transplant. The receptors stem from a female patient between 35 and 55 years old who had an allogeneic stem cell transplant from a related donor, so T cells may come from the graft donor. Some clones in this sample may be carry-over from other donors' samples.

About this clone: A much bigger clone sits one base away, suggesting this may be a read error. V gene TRBV10-3 combines with J gene TRBJ1-4, with a tentative D call TRBD1 (6 bases). The CDR3 has 14 residues. V gave up 8 bases and J gave up 7 bases, with 17 bases separating them. Germline V lookup: CDR1 ENHRY, CDR2 SYGVKD. The CDR3 DNA reads TGTGCCATCGGAGAAGAGGGACAAGGTGAAAAACTGTTTTTT. This translates into CAIGEEGQGEKLFF.

This chain connects TRBV14 to TRBJ2-7; D not certain. The V end lost 1 base, the J end lost 1 base, and 8 bases lay between the germline ends. The CDR3 runs to 14 residues. The germline CDR1 and CDR2 sequences are SGHDN and FVKESK. Written as DNA, the CDR3 is TGTGCCAGCAGCCAAGGGTCGTATTCCTACGAGCAGTACTTC. Its protein is CASSQGSYSYEQYF.

The chain is built from TRBV5-6 and TRBJ2-7, with TRBD2 matching 8 bases. The length of the CDR3 is 15 residues. Trimming cost V 4 bases and J 5 bases; bases outside gene matches: 11. CDR1 is SGHDT, CDR2 YYEEEE, per germline. The CDR3 protein is CASSRDRGTRNEQYF. The CDR3, as DNA: TGTGCCAGCAGCCGGGACCGAGGGACTAGAAACGAGCAGTACTTC. Supplemented by reference TRBV5-6 and TRBJ2-7, the full variable domain reads DAGVTQSPTHLIKTRGQQVTLRCSPKSGHDTVSWYQQALGQGPQFIFQYYEEEERQRGNFPDRFSGHQFPNYSSELNVNALLLGDSALYLCASSRDRGTRNEQYFGPGTRLTVT.

This clone turned up a few times. The V call is TRBV6-1, the J call TRBJ2-5; 14 bases match TRBD2. The J segment lost 4 bases and the V segment lost 4 bases, leaving 2 bases of the junction unmatched. Germline V CDR1 and CDR2: MNHNS, SASEGT. CDR3 length equals 15 residues. DNA for the CDR3: TGTGCCAGCAGTGGGACTAGCGGGGGGCCAGAGACCCAGTACTTC. It encodes CASSGTSGGPETQYF.

The chain recombines TRBV5-1 with TRBJ2-7; 12 bases fit TRBD2. J gave up 5 bases and V 0 bases, and 6 bases lay outside the gene matches. Looked up from germline, CDR1 is SGHRS and CDR2 is YFSETQ. The CDR3 covers 16 residues. The CDR3, as DNA: TGCGCCAGCAGCTTGGTTCTAGCGGGAGGGCTGAACGAGCAGTACTTC. Its translation: CASSLVLAGGLNEQYF.

The chain's CDR3 is CAWSVSLSSYEQYF. The CDR3 DNA reads TGTGCCTGGAGCGTCTCCCTTTCCTCCTACGAGCAGTACTTC. This chain connects TRBV30 to TRBJ2-5; D not resolved. The J call may be incorrect, as the DNA end agrees better with TRBJ2-7. Germline V lookup: CDR1 GTSNPN, CDR2 SVGIG (reference sequence). CDR3 size: 14 residues.

The chain uses TRBV27 and TRBJ1-1, with TRBD1 matching 7 bases. Germline lookup yields CDR1 MNHEY and CDR2 SMNVEV (reference sequence). Trimming at V came to 6 bases and at J to 5 bases, leaving 18 bases not matched to a gene. This CDR3 comprises 17 residues. The CDR3 here is CASSAEGARVSLTEAFF. As DNA, the CDR3 is TGTGCCAGCAGCGCTGAGGGGGCCAGGGTAAGTTTGACTGAAGCTTTCTTT.

As for this clone: Sequence at one end of the junction differs from germline and may be a read error. This sequence joins TRBV6-1 and TRBJ2-5; TRBD2 matches 14 bases. The CDR3 is made up of 15 amino acids. Germline V gene lookup returns CDR1 MNHNS and CDR2 SASEGT. The CDR3 protein is CASNRLAGGPETQYF. The CDR3 DNA reads TGCGCCAGCAATCGACTAGCGGGAGGGCCGGAGACCCAGTACTTC.

The chain couples TRBV7-8 to TRBJ1-2; D gene ambiguous. The germline gives CDR1 SGHVS, CDR2 FQNEAQ. The V end lost 5 bases, the J end lost 5 bases, and 12 bases lay between the germline ends. This CDR3 is built from 13 residues. The CDR3 coding sequence is TGTGCCAGCAGCCACCGGACTGATTATGGCTACACCTTC. Amino acids: CASSHRTDYGYTF.

The chain uses TRBV7-2 and TRBJ1-2; 7 bases are a match to TRBD1. Germline V CDR1 and CDR2: SGHTA, FQGNSA. V lost 7 bases, J lost 5 bases, and 4 bases stayed unmatched. This CDR3 has 12 amino acids. As DNA, the CDR3 is TGTGCCAGCATAACAGGGGTGTATGGCTACACCTTC. Amino acid sequence: CASITGVYGYTF. Variable domain in full (rest from reference TRBV7-2 and TRBJ1-2): GAGVSQSPSNKVTEKGKDVELRCDPISGHTALYWYRQSLGQGLEFLIYFQGNSAPDKSGLPSDRFSAERTGGSVSTLTIQRTQQEDSAVYLCASITGVYGYTFGSGTRLTVV.

This chain joins TRBV25-1 and TRBJ2-7; D is unclear. In germline, CDR1 is MGHDK, CDR2 SYGVNS. V lost 4 bases and J 6 bases, leaving 13 bases between the germline ends. This CDR3 is built from 13 residues. This CDR3 is CASSVSGQSEQYF. The CDR3 nucleotides are TGTGCCAGCAGTGTCTCCGGGCAGAGCGAGCAGTACTTC.